Sequencing of this T cell receptor (beta chain) was carried out in a study of blood T cell repertoires in COVID-19. Study details: The samples span acute and convalescent COVID-19 from the United States, Italy and Spain. PBMCs, B-cell-depleted T cells, or T cells provided the cDNA or gDNA that made up the material.

Original data processing: Estimates of nucleated cell counts were drawn from the amplification of reference gene primers. Data came from immunoSEQ multiplex PCR; TCRdb stores just in-frame clones and leaves some out. D and trimming come from the DNA, and the V and J calls and clone size come from that table. The data show about 340,000 clones, with 65% to 85% seen just once and 2.5% to 3% held by the top ten. Looked up from germline, CDR1 is LNHDA and CDR2 is SQIVND (reference sequence). CDR3 size: 16 residues. Trimming left V 1 base short and J 2 bases short, with 12 bases between. This chain uses TRBV19 with TRBJ2-1; D is uncertain. The material sequenced was peripheral blood. This sequence originates from a man in his thirties or forties with active or convalescent COVID-19. The chain's CDR3 is CASSIGQAPPYNEQFF. The CDR3 coding sequence is TGTGCCAGTAGTATAGGTCAGGCCCCACCCTACAATGAGCAGTTCTTC.